A selection of T cell receptor beta chains follows, all from one sample in a study of T cell repertoires in cytomegalovirus infection. TCRdb fed the reads into MiXCR, producing one record per CDR3 protein. The repertoire has about 300,000 distinct CDR3 sequences, about 8.8% of them found once; the top ten carry approximately 2.4%. The sample comprised PBMCs. These receptors originate from a human donor in good health (CMV status not recorded). Some clones in this sample may be carry-over from other donors' samples. Both conserved end residues are part of each CDR3. The size of a clone is reported for some rows only, either as once, few or many, or as a class for expanded clones.

clone_size j_call v_call cdr3_aa
many TRBJ2-1 TRBV7-2 CASSFGQGHNEQFF
many TRBJ2-4 TRBV5-1 CASSHTSSGSPKNIQYF
many TRBJ2-1 TRBV7-8 CASSPLARGASYNEQFF
many TRBJ2-3 TRBV28 CASRPQDRADTQYF
many TRBJ1-2 TRBV6-5 CASSYSKGDYGYTF
NA TRBJ1-3 TRBV29-1 CSDGTKGQGDSGNTIYF
many TRBJ2-5 TRBV5-5 CASSQSSGDSGTQYF
many TRBJ2-3 TRBV7-2 CASSVPSGGGGAKTDTQYF
many TRBJ1-2 TRBV5-1 CASSLQEEGYTF
few TRBJ1-1 TRBV19 CASSIRLRNMNTEAFF
many TRBJ2-3 TRBV24-1 CAVAGPTDTQYF
few TRBJ1-1 TRBV5-1 CASSLAQDTEAFF
many TRBJ2-3 TRBV7-2 CASSLGTPQTDTQYF
few TRBJ1-5 TRBV12-3/TRBV12-4 CASSSLGLESNQPQHF
many TRBJ1-1 TRBV14 CASSKWRGPPMNTEAFF
many TRBJ2-1 TRBV2 CASSLLAGGGNEQFF
many TRBJ1-3 TRBV28 CASSSGQGYSGNTIYF
NA TRBJ2-2 TRBV18 CASSQNRGVAGELFF
NA TRBJ2-5 TRBV2 CASSVQGPQETQYF
many TRBJ1-2 TRBV7-9 CASSWDRAGYTF
many TRBJ2-1 TRBV28 CASSLAGLGASYNEQFF
many TRBJ1-2 TRBV10-3 CAISNSQGVYGYTF
many TRBJ2-3 TRBV4-2 CASSQEGSAADTQYF
many TRBJ1-1 TRBV7-2 CASSPEGTVNTEAFF
few TRBJ1-6 TRBV13 CASSLGRRTNSPLHF
few TRBJ1-3 TRBV20-1 CSAPNRDGDGNTIYF
few TRBJ2-7 TRBV5-1 CASRGSGDYEQYF
NA TRBJ2-5 TRBV7-9 CASRPQAAGGQETQYF
few TRBJ2-6 TRBV5-1 CASSSSPSGANVLTF
many TRBJ1-2 TRBV6-5 CASSYRPRQTQTTF
many TRBJ2-5 TRBV4-2 CASSQDGRAGETQYF
many TRBJ2-3 TRBV6-4 CASSDSASGGTDTQYF
NA TRBJ2-2 TRBV29-1 CSVDEATGELFF
many TRBJ1-3 TRBV28 CASRAGSTGNTIYF
many TRBJ2-1 TRBV19 CATQRSSYNEQFF
many TRBJ1-2 TRBV29-1 CSVYDSWEGYTF
few TRBJ2-3 TRBV25-1 CASREGERGTDTQYF
few TRBJ1-2 TRBV7-3 CASSLTPRRGRNYGYTF
many TRBJ2-5 TRBV28 CASSSPGQGLETQYF
many TRBJ2-7 TRBV6-5 CASSYSPHVEDEQYF
many TRBJ1-3 TRBV20-1 CSARSGNTIYF
many TRBJ1-5 TRBV6-2/TRBV6-3 CASTVPTGGQIQPQHF
NA TRBJ1-4 TRBV12-3/TRBV12-4 CASSSLGISNKKLFF
many TRBJ2-1 TRBV2 CASSGGDRQYNEQFF
many TRBJ2-1 TRBV28 CASSFSDLNNEQFF
many TRBJ2-2 TRBV6-5 CASSYVGTGELFF